This T cell receptor (beta chain) was sequenced in a study of T cells in Graves' hyperthyroidism and ophthalmopathy. In germline, CDR1 is SGHVS, CDR2 FQNEAQ. With 2 bases clipped from V and 4 bases from J, the junction kept 8 bases outside the gene matches. There are 15 residues in the CDR3. It was RNA transcripts that yielded the amplified TCR beta CDR3 regions. TCR CDR3 regions were first amplified by RT-PCR with HTBI primers. Using its own MiXCR run on the multiplex PCR reads, TCRdb lists one record per CDR3 protein. The table includes 650,000 to 700,000 distinct CDR3 sequences, roughly 17% detected once. Newly diagnosed patients aged 18 to 65 had hyperthyroidism of under 2 months' duration. Uncontrolled infection, other autoimmune disease, pregnancy or lactation led to exclusion. This clonotype has just a few counts.

Sequencing was carried out using blood. This clonotype was sampled from a man in his forties or fifties with Graves' hyperthyroidism. The chain employs TRBV7-8 and TRBJ2-7, with TRBD2 matching over 7 bases. The CDR3 sequence: CASSLRGDGGYEQYF. Here the CDR3 DNA reads TGTGCCAGCAGCTTACGGGGGGACGGGGGATACGAGCAGTACTTC.